This T cell receptor (beta chain) was documented in a study of vaccination effects on CD4 cells after COVID-19 (dated by TCRdb to the early 2020s). Describing the broader study: Post-vaccine samples across the study were collected a median of 72 days after the second dose, with a range of 14 to 241. Cultures from other donors in the study were sequenced with the Oncomine TCR Beta short-read assay on an Illumina iSeq 100. Altogether, some 11 COVID-19 convalescent patients and a few SARS-CoV-2-naive healthy vaccine recipients made up the full study. In both COVID-19 convalescent patients and infection-naive vaccine recipients, the study compared SARS-CoV-2 spike-specific CD4+ TCR repertoires from before mRNA vaccination with those from after it. The paper's findings and limits, for the study overall: Among healthy vaccine recipients, nearly all vaccine-induced clones were SARS-CoV-2 mono-reactive, and only 1 of 255 was cross-reactive with common cold coronaviruses. Limitations of the study were the small number of convalescent patients and the absence of early post-infection timepoints. Marked clonal contraction was observed in both infection-induced and vaccine-induced clones at late post-vaccination timepoints, consistent with waning T cell responses.

The ViraFEST assay stimulated PBMC with viral peptide pools and then used TCR sequencing to identify antigen-specific CD4+ T cell clonotypes by expansion. After more than nine days of culture, CD4+ T cells were isolated with the EasySep CD4+ T cell isolation kit. Participants received two doses of either the BNT162b2 or the mRNA-1273 mRNA SARS-CoV-2 vaccine. Healthy vaccine recipients had no prior SARS-CoV-2 infection, confirmed by negative nucleocapsid antibodies before and after vaccination. About 1.8 million PBMC per well were cultured with approximately 10 ug/ml peptides in IMDM containing approximately 4.7% human AB serum, approximately 10 IU/ml IL-2 and gentamicin. On days 3 and 7, half of the culture medium was replaced with fresh IL-2-containing medium. Each peptide stimulation condition was cultured in triplicate wells unless otherwise noted. PBMC were separated from whole blood using Ficoll-Paque Plus gradient centrifugation and were then either cryopreserved at -140C or used fresh. Overlapping peptide pools spanned the spike proteins of SARS-CoV-2 and the common cold coronaviruses HCoV-NL63, HCoV-OC43 and HCoV-229E. The QIAamp micro DNA kit was used to extract genomic DNA from the cultured CD4+ T cells.

The library relied on the immunoSEQ multiplex PCR assay. DNA from the cultured, isolated CD4+ T cells was subjected to TCR beta CDR3 sequencing. As for the original processing: The analysis removed non-productive TCR sequences, trimmed reads to the CDR3 region, and retained only CDR3s that were 7 or more amino acids long. The MANAFEST web app was used to identify antigen-specific clonotypes by comparing expansion in peptide wells with expansion in reference cultures. Positive clones required FDR<0.05 expansion versus reference and all other wells, odds ratio above 5, and frequency above 0.1% in two replicate wells. A clonotype was called cross-reactive if it was significantly expanded both in SARS-CoV-2 spike wells and in at least one common cold coronavirus spike condition. CDR3 similarity was assessed by Levenshtein distance using the stringdist R package, and unrooted trees were constructed with ape in R 3.6.1. Drawn from immuneACCESS, this table holds only the in-frame rearrangements with V and J called that TCRdb kept. Clones are partly lost; checked studies trace under half to an unresolved V gene and leave the rest unexplained. The DNA was the basis for D and trimming; V, J and clone size are from that table. Present in this sample are some 30,000 clones, roughly 80% of which were seen just once. The ten largest clones take up approximately 6% of the sample.

V loses 0 bases, J loses 12 bases, and the germline ends lie 15 bases apart. The germline V gene provides CDR1 LGHNT and CDR2 FRNRAP. From cysteine to phenylalanine, the CDR3 is 14 amino acids long. Only the CDR3 DNA is retained, 42 bases long and in frame from the first base. Only a few counts were recorded for this clone. This receptor's antigen is unknown. There are no base qualities to consult, and no much larger clone falls within one base. Sample: CD4+ T cells from PBMCs cultured with SARS-CoV-2 spike peptides, taken after COVID-19 vaccination. The cell subset or site tag for this specimen amounts to: SARS-CoV-2 spike overlapping peptide pool stimulation. The V and J genes are TRBV12-5 and TRBJ2-1, with TRBD1 perhaps the D gene, on 7 matching bases. This receptor was identified in a human donor who received a COVID-19 vaccine. Some clones in this sample may be carry-over from other donors' samples. CDR3 region: CASGLVPPGGGQFF. The nucleotide sequence is given as TGTGCTAGTGGTTTGGTACCACCAGGGGGAGGGCAGTTCTTC.